This is a list of T cell receptor beta chains from one sample in a study of T-cell memory formation after mild COVID-19. Via MiXCR, TCRdb re-called the 5' RACE reads, giving one row per CDR3 protein. The data hold roughly 450,000 distinct CDR3 sequences, with 18% observed a single time. Input material: PBMCs or a T cell subset sorted from them (not recorded which). Receptor source: an adult woman who had mild COVID-19 (a few samples of this study predate the infection). Cell type and time point are not known. Each CDR3 is given with its conserved first and last residue. Fields, in order: clone size, V gene, J gene, D gene, CDR3 protein, CDR3 DNA. D genes are given only for firm matches. Clone sizes are given selectively: once, few, many, or a class where the clone is expanded.

abundance: many
v_gene: TRBV6-2/TRBV6-3
j_gene: TRBJ2-1
d_gene: TRBD2
CDR3aa: CASSYLGLAGGYDNEQFF
CDR3nt: TGTGCCAGCAGTTACTTGGGACTAGCGGGAGGTTACGACAATGAGCAGTTCTTC

abundance: .
v_gene: TRBV20-1
j_gene: TRBJ2-3
d_gene: TRBD2
CDR3aa: CSASPPTGLAGGNVDTQYF
CDR3nt: TGCAGTGCTAGCCCCCCCACCGGACTAGCGGGGGGTAATGTAGATACGCAGTATTTT

abundance: .
v_gene: TRBV20-1
j_gene: TRBJ1-1
d_gene: .
CDR3aa: CSARDQALLNTEAFF
CDR3nt: TGCAGTGCTAGAGATCAGGCACTCCTGAACACTGAAGCTTTCTTT

abundance: .
v_gene: TRBV28
j_gene: TRBJ2-1
d_gene: .
CDR3aa: CASSVRWNEQFF
CDR3nt: TGTGCCAGCAGTGTTCGGTGGAATGAGCAGTTCTTC

abundance: few
v_gene: TRBV20-1
j_gene: TRBJ2-3
d_gene: .
CDR3aa: CSARAHRADTQYF
CDR3nt: TGCAGTGCTAGAGCTCACAGGGCAGATACGCAGTATTTT

abundance: few
v_gene: TRBV30
j_gene: TRBJ1-1
d_gene: .
CDR3aa: CAWGHDGSLAEAFF
CDR3nt: TGTGCCTGGGGACACGACGGATCCCTAGCTGAAGCTTTCTTT

abundance: few
v_gene: TRBV24-1
j_gene: TRBJ2-7
d_gene: .
CDR3aa: CATSDGTFPYEQYF
CDR3nt: TGTGCCACCAGTGATGGGACGTTCCCCTACGAGCAGTACTTC

abundance: .
v_gene: TRBV5-1
j_gene: TRBJ2-3
d_gene: TRBD2
CDR3aa: CASSLVAGESTDTQYF
CDR3nt: TGCGCCAGCAGCTTGGTGGCGGGGGAGAGCACAGATACGCAGTATTTT

abundance: .
v_gene: TRBV12-3/TRBV12-4
j_gene: TRBJ2-7
d_gene: TRBD2
CDR3aa: CASSSRLAGDFYEQYF
CDR3nt: TGTGCCAGCAGCTCCCGGTTGGCGGGGGATTTCTACGAGCAGTACTTC

abundance: few
v_gene: TRBV25-1
j_gene: TRBJ2-5
d_gene: TRBD2
CDR3aa: CASSEGSSGRGHQETQYF
CDR3nt: TGTGCCAGCAGTGAAGGGTCTAGCGGGAGGGGTCACCAAGAGACCCAGTACTTC

abundance: few
v_gene: TRBV7-8
j_gene: TRBJ2-3
d_gene: .
CDR3aa: CASSFFVADTQYF
CDR3nt: TGTGCCAGCAGCTTCTTCGTCGCAGATACGCAGTATTTT

abundance: .
v_gene: TRBV7-9
j_gene: TRBJ2-5
d_gene: .
CDR3aa: CASGVQTQYF
CDR3nt: TGTGCCAGCGGCGTACAGACCCAGTACTTC

abundance: .
v_gene: TRBV4-1
j_gene: TRBJ2-7
d_gene: .
CDR3aa: CASSHSDTTYEQYF
CDR3nt: TGCGCCAGCAGCCACTCGGACACAACCTACGAGCAGTACTTC

abundance: .
v_gene: TRBV5-1
j_gene: TRBJ2-5
d_gene: .
CDR3aa: CASRLGNLEGETQYF
CDR3nt: TGCGCCAGCAGACTTGGCAACCTCGAGGGAGAGACCCAGTACTTC

abundance: few
v_gene: TRBV29-1
j_gene: TRBJ1-1
d_gene: .
CDR3aa: CSVNGEAFF
CDR3nt: TGCAGCGTAAACGGTGAAGCTTTCTTT

abundance: few
v_gene: TRBV6-6
j_gene: TRBJ1-4
d_gene: .
CDR3aa: CASSYGGVSGRERGEKLFF
CDR3nt: TGTGCCAGCAGTTACGGGGGCGTCTCGGGCAGGGAGCGTGGTGAAAAACTGTTTTTT

abundance: many
v_gene: TRBV12-3/TRBV12-4
j_gene: TRBJ1-6
d_gene: .
CDR3aa: CASSRTDNSPLHF
CDR3nt: TGTGCCAGCAGTCGGACGGATAATTCACCCCTCCACTTT

abundance: .
v_gene: TRBV12-3/TRBV12-4
j_gene: TRBJ2-5
d_gene: TRBD1
CDR3aa: CASSSIRGPETQYF
CDR3nt: TGTGCCAGCAGTTCGATCAGGGGGCCAGAGACCCAGTACTTC

abundance: .
v_gene: TRBV10-3
j_gene: TRBJ2-3
d_gene: .
CDR3aa: CAIRGGSGETDTQYF
CDR3nt: TGTGCCATCAGGGGAGGAAGTGGGGAAACAGATACGCAGTATTTT